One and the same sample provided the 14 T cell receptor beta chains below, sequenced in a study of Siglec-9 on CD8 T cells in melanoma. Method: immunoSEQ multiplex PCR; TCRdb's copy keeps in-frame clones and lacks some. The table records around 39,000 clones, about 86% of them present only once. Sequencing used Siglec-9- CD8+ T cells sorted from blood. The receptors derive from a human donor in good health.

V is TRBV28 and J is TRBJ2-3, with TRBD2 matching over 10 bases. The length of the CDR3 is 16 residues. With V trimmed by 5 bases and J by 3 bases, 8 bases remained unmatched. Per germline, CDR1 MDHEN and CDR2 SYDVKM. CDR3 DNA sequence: TGTGCCAGCAGTACCCCAGGACTAGCGGTTACAGATACGCAGTATTTT. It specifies CASSTPGLAVTDTQYF.

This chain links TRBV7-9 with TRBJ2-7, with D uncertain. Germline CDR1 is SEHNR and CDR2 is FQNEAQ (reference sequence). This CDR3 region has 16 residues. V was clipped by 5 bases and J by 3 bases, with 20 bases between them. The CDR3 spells CASSTLPGQPFYEQYF. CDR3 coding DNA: TGTGCCAGCAGCACACTTCCCGGCCAGCCCTTCTACGAGCAGTACTTC.

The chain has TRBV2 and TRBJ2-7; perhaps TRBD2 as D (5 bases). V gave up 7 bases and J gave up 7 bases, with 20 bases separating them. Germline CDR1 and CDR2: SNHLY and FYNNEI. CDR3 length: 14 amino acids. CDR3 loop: CASTLDSLSVEQYF. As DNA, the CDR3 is TGTGCCAGCACCCTGGACTCGTTGTCGGTAGAGCAGTACTTC.

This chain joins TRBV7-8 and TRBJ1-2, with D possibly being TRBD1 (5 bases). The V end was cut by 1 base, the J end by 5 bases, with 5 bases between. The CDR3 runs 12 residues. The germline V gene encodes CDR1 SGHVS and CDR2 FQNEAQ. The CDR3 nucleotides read TGTGCCAGCAGCTTAGAGGGGTATGGCTACACCTTC. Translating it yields CASSLEGYGYTF.

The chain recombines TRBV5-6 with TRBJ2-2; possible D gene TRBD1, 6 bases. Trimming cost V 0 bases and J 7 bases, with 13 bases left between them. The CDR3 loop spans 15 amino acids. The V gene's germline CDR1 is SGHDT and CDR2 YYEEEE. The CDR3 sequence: CASSLVTGWIGELFF. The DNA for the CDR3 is TGTGCCAGCAGCTTGGTAACAGGGTGGATCGGGGAGCTGTTTTTT.

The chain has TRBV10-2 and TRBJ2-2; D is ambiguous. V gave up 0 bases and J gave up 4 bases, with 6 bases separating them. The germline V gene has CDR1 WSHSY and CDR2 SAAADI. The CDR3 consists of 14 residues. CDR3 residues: CASSESLFTGELFF. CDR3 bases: TGCGCCAGCAGTGAGTCGCTGTTCACCGGGGAGCTGTTTTTT.

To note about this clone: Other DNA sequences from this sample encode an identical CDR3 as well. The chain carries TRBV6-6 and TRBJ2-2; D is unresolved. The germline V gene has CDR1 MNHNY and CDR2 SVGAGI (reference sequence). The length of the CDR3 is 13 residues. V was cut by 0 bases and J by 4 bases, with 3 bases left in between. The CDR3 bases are TGTGCCAGCAGTTACTCTTCCACCGGGGAGCTGTTTTTT. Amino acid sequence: CASSYSSTGELFF.

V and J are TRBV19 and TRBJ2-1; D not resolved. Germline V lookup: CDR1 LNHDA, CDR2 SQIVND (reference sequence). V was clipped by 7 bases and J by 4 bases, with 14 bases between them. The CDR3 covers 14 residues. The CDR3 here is CASNLRKGYNEQFF. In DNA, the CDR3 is TGTGCCAGTAACCTACGGAAGGGTTACAATGAGCAGTTCTTC.

The CDR3 reads CASSFIGGGTDTQYF. The CDR3 region has the DNA TGTGCCAGCAGTTTTATTGGTGGTGGCACAGATACGCAGTATTTT. The rearrangement links TRBV27 to TRBJ2-3; no reliable D call. V gave up 3 bases and J gave up 1 base, with 11 bases separating them. This CDR3 region has 15 residues. The germline V gene encodes CDR1 MNHEY and CDR2 SMNVEV (reference sequence).

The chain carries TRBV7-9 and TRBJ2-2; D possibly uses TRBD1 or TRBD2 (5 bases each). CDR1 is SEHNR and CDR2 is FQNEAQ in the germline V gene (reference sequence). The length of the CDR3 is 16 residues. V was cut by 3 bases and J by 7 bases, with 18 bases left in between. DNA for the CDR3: TGTGCCAGCAGCTTGAGTTTCGGGGCTAGTTTCGGGGAGCTGTTTTTT. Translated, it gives CASSLSFGASFGELFF. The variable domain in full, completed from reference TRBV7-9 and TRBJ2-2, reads DTGVSQNPRHKITKRGQNVTFRCDPISEHNRLYWYRQTLGQGPEFLTYFQNEAQLEKSRLLSDRFSAERPKGSFSTLEIQRTEQGDSAMYLCASSLSFGASFGELFFGEGSRLTVL.

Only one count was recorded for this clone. CDR3 region: CASSVASGTLAYEQYF. CDR3 coding DNA: TGTGCCAGCAGCGTAGCAAGCGGGACGTTAGCCTACGAGCAGTACTTC. The rearrangement links TRBV9 to TRBJ2-7, with 7 bases matching TRBD2. The CDR3 is 16 amino acids. Germline CDR1 SGDLS, CDR2 YYNGEE. J was trimmed by 2 bases and V by 0 bases; bases with no gene match: 8. The complete variable domain, with remaining parts taken from reference TRBV9 and TRBJ2-7, reads DSGVTQTPKHLITATGQRVTLRCSPRSGDLSVYWYQQSLDQGLQFLIQYYNGEERAKGNILERFSAQQFPDLHSELNLSSLELGDSALYFCASSVASGTLAYEQYFGPGTRLTVT.

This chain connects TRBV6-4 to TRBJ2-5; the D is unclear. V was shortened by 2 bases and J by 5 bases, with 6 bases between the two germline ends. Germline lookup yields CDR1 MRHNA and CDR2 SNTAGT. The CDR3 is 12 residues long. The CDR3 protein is CASSDRTETQYF. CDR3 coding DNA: TGTGCCAGCAGTGACCGCACGGAGACCCAGTACTTC.

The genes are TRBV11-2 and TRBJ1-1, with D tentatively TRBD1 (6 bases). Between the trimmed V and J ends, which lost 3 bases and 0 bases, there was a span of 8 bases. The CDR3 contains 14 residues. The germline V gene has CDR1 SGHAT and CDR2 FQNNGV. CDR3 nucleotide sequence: TGTGCCAGCAGCTTCGGACAGTTGAACACTGAAGCTTTCTTT. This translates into CASSFGQLNTEAFF.

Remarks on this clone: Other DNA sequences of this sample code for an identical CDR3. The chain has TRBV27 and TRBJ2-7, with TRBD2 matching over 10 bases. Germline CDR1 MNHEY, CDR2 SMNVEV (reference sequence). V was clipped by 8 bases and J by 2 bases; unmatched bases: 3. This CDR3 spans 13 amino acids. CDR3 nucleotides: TGTGCCAGCTCGCTAGCGGGAGCCTACGAGCAGTACTTC. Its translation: CASSLAGAYEQYF.